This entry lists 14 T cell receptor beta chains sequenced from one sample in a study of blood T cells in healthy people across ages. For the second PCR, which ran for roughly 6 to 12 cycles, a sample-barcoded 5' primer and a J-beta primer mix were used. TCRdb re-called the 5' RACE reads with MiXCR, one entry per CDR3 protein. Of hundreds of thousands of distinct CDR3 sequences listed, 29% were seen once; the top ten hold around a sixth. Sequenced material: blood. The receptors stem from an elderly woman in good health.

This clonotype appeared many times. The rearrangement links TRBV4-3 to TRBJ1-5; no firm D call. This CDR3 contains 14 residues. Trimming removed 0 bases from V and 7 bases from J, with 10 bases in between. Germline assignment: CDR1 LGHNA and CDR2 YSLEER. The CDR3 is CASSQDSSGQPQHF. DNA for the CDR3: TGCGCCAGCAGCCAAGATTCTAGTGGACAGCCCCAGCATTTT.

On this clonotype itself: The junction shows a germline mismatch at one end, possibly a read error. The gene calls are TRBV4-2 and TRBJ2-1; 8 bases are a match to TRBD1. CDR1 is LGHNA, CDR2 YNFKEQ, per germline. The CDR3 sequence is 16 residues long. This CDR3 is CASSQEGQGAYNKQFF. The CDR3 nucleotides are TGTGCCAGCAGCCAAGAAGGACAGGGTGCTTACAATAAGCAGTTCTTC.

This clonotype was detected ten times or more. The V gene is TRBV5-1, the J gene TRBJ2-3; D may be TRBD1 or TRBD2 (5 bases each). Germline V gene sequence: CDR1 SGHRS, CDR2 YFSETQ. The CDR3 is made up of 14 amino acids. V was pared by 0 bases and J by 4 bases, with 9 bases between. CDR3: CASSLVGVPDTQYF. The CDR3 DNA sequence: TGCGCCAGCAGCTTGGTGGGGGTCCCAGATACGCAGTATTTT.

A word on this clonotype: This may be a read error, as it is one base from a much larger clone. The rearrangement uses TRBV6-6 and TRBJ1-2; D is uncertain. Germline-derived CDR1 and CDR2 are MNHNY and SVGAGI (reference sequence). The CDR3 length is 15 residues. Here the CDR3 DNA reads TGTGCCTGCAGTTATATCGAGGGCAGCAACTATGGCTACACCTTC. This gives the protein CACSYIEGSNYGYTF.

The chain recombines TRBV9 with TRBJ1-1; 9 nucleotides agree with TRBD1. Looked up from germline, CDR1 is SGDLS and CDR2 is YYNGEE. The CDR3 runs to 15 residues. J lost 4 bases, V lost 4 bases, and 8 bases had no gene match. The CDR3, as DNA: TGTGCCAGCAGCACTGACAGGGGGGGCGTCACTGAAGCTTTCTTT. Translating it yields CASSTDRGGVTEAFF.

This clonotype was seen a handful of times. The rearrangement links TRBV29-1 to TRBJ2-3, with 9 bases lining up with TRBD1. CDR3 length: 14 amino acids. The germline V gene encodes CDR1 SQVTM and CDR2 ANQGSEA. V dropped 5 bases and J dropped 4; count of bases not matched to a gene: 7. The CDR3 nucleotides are TGCAGCGTTTTTGGACAGGGGATGGCAGATACGCAGTATTTT. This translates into CSVFGQGMADTQYF.

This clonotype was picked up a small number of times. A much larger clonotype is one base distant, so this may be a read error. As DNA, the CDR3 is TGTGCCAGCAGTCAGGGACTAGCGGGAGCCCAGCAGTACTTC. It is translated as CASSQGLAGAQQYF. V usage is TRBV6-2 or TRBV6-3 and J usage is TRBJ2-5; 14 positions match TRBD2. The V gene's germline CDR1 is MNHEY and CDR2 SVGEGT. Losses at the gene ends were 5 bases for V and 11 bases for J; bases not matched to a gene: 7. The CDR3 runs 14 residues.

The CDR3 DNA sequence: TGCGCCAGCAGCCAACACCAGACAGGGTGGGACACAGATACGCAGTATTTT. It translates to CASSQHQTGWDTDTQYF. V and J are TRBV4-1 and TRBJ2-3, with 7 bases fitting TRBD1. The V and J ends lost 2 bases and 2 bases, in that order; junction bases with no gene match: 10. Germline V lookup: CDR1 MGHRA, CDR2 YSYEKL. CDR3 length: 17 residues.

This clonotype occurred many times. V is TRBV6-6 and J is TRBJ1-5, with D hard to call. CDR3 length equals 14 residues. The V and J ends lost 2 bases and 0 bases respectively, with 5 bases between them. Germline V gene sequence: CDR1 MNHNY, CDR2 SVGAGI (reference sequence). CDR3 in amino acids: CASSYQDSNQPQHF. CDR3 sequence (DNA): TGTGCCAGCAGTTACCAGGATAGCAATCAGCCCCAGCATTTT.

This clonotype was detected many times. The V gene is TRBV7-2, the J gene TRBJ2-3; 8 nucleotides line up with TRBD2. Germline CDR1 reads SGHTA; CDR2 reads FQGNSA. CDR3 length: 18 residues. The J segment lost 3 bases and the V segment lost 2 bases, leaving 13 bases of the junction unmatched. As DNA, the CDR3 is TGTGCCAGCAGCTTACTGGGTACTACGGGGGGGATAACAGATACGCAGTATTTT. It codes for CASSLLGTTGGITDTQYF.

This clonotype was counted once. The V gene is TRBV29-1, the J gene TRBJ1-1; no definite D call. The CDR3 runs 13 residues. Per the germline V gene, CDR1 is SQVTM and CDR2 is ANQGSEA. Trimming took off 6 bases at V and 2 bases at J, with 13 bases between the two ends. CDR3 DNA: TGCAGCGTCGATACCGGGAGTAACACTGAAGCTTTCTTT. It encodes CSVDTGSNTEAFF.

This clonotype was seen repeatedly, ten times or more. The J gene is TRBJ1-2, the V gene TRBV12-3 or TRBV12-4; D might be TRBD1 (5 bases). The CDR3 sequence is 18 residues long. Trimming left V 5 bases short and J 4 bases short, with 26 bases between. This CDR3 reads CASSIGSGGYPKSYGYTF. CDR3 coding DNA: TGTGCCAGCAGTATTGGGTCGGGGGGTTACCCAAAGTCCTATGGCTACACCTTC.

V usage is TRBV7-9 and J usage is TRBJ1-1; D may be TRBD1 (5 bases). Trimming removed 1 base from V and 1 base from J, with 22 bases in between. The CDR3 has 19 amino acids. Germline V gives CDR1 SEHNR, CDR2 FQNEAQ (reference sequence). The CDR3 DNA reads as TGTGCCAGCAGCTTAGGCCGAGCCGGGCGGGGACGAGGGAACACTGAAGCTTTCTTT. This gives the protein CASSLGRAGRGRGNTEAFF.

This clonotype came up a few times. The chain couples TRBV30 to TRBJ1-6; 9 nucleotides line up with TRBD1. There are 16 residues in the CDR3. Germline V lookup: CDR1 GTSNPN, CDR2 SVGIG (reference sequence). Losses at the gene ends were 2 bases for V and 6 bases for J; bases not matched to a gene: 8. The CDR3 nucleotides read TGTGCCTGGAGTCAAGCCGGGACAGGGTTTAATTCACCCCTCCACTTT. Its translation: CAWSQAGTGFNSPLHF.